Below, 27 T cell receptor beta chains from the same sample are listed, as sequenced in a study of OX40 agonist ivuxolimab in advanced cancers. Assay: immunoSEQ multiplex PCR; the TCRdb copy retains only in-frame clones and omits some. The sample shows around 38,000 clones, approximately 86% of them seen only once. The source was CD4+ or CD8+ T cells sorted from blood, collected in a trial of the OX40 agonist ivuxolimab. Every receptor here comes from an adult with an advanced solid tumor such as melanoma, head and neck, liver or kidney cancer.

The chain has TRBV5-5 and TRBJ1-5; 8 bases agree with TRBD1. Losses at the gene ends were 5 bases for V and 6 bases for J; bases not matched to a gene: 7. Germline CDR1 SGHKS, CDR2 YYEKEE (reference sequence). This CDR3 contains 14 residues. CDR3 in DNA: TGTGCCAGCAGTAGGACAGGGTGGGGTCAGCCCCAGCATTTT. Encoded protein: CASSRTGWGQPQHF.

The chain joins TRBV5-6 to TRBJ2-1; TRBD2 agrees at 11 bases. The junction had 4 bases not matched to a gene; V was cut back by 4 bases and J by 4 bases. The germline V gene has CDR1 SGHDT and CDR2 YYEEEE. The CDR3 has 15 residues. The DNA of the CDR3 is TGTGCCAGCAGCAAAGGACTAGCGGGTTACAATGAGCAGTTCTTC. This encodes CASSKGLAGYNEQFF.

This clone is a singleton in its sample. V gene TRBV4-1 combines with J gene TRBJ1-6; TRBD1 might be the D (5 bases). The CDR3 loop spans 13 amino acids. Trimming stripped 5 bases from V and 8 bases from J, with 10 bases between. CDR1 and CDR2 (germline): MGHRA, YSYEKL. The CDR3 DNA follows: TGCGCCAGCAGCGCGGGGGGGGATTCACCCCTCCACTTT. Translated, it gives CASSAGGDSPLHF.

The table lists this clone with a count of one. The chain recombines TRBV6-5 with TRBJ2-5; a weak D match, TRBD1 (6 bases). With 6 bases removed from V and 2 bases from J, the gap between germline ends came to 10 bases. The CDR3 sequence is 13 residues long. Germline CDR1 reads MNHEY; CDR2 reads SVGAGI. The CDR3 loop reads CASSQQGQETQYF. CDR3 bases: TGTGCCAGCAGCCAACAGGGTCAAGAGACCCAGTACTTC.

This chain joins TRBV7-9 and TRBJ2-1; D unclear. The CDR3 has 14 residues. Germline CDR1 and CDR2: SEHNR and FQNEAQ (reference sequence). Trimming stripped 3 bases from V and 5 bases from J, with 11 bases between. The CDR3 bases are TGTGCCAGCAGCTTTCTTGTCTCGGACAATGAGCAGTTCTTC. It specifies CASSFLVSDNEQFF.

The chain combines TRBV18 with TRBJ1-1; D is possibly TRBD1 (5 bases). Germline CDR1 KGHSH, CDR2 LQKENI. The CDR3 totals 16 residues. Trimming removed 5 bases from V and 1 base from J, with 17 bases in between. The CDR3 sequence is CASSTRVTGGNTEAFF. The CDR3 DNA reads TGTGCCAGCTCAACGAGAGTTACAGGAGGGAACACTGAAGCTTTCTTT.

This clone was seen only once. The V gene is TRBV4-2, the J gene TRBJ2-1; weak D call: TRBD2 (5 bases). CDR1 and CDR2 from the germline V gene are LGHNA and YNFKEQ. Trimming removed 1 base at V and 9 bases at J, with 10 bases between. This CDR3 spans 13 amino acids. The CDR3 DNA reads TGTGCCAGCAGCCAAGGTCGAGGGTCTGAGCAGTTCTTC. This gives the protein CASSQGRGSEQFF.

The chain links TRBV6-5 to TRBJ2-7; 7 bases align to TRBD1. This CDR3 spans 13 amino acids. Germline assignment: CDR1 MNHEY and CDR2 SVGAGI. Losses at the gene ends were 2 bases for V and 6 bases for J; bases not matched to a gene: 4. This chain's CDR3 is CASSYGTGAEQYF. The CDR3 nucleotides are TGTGCCAGCAGTTACGGTACAGGGGCCGAGCAGTACTTC.

The gene calls are TRBV27 and TRBJ2-7; no reliable D call. The ends were cut back, 0 bases at V and 5 bases at J, with 14 bases in the middle. The CDR3 length is 15 residues. Germline V gives CDR1 MNHEY, CDR2 SMNVEV (reference sequence). CDR3 bases: TGTGCCAGCAGTTTATCACTCGGGCAGGCCAACGAGCAGTACTTC. This codes for CASSLSLGQANEQYF.

The rearrangement uses TRBV19 and TRBJ2-7, with D tentatively TRBD2 (5 bases). Germline lookup yields CDR1 LNHDA and CDR2 SQIVND (reference sequence). Between the trimmed V and J ends, which lost 0 bases and 1 base, there was a span of 7 bases. CDR3 length equals 14 residues. CDR3 DNA: TGTGCCAGTAGTATAGAGGGCGGGTCCTACGAGCAGTACTTC. Its protein product is CASSIEGGSYEQYF.

The CDR3 sequence: CASSMPRGNQPQHF. CDR3 in DNA: TGTGCCAGTAGTATGCCCAGGGGGAATCAGCCCCAGCATTTT. This chain uses TRBV19 with TRBJ1-5, with 7 bases matching TRBD1. J was trimmed by 4 bases and V by 3 bases; bases with no gene match: 3. Germline V gene data show CDR1 as LNHDA and CDR2 as SQIVND (reference sequence). This CDR3 has 14 amino acids.

This chain joins TRBV7-6 and TRBJ2-7; 9 bases map to TRBD2. Trimming cost V 3 bases and J 7 bases; bases outside gene matches: 10. Per germline, CDR1 SGHVS and CDR2 FNYEAQ. The CDR3 sequence is 15 residues long. CDR3 nucleotides: TGTGCCAGCAGCTTGTATGCGGCGGGAGGGTCTGAGCAGTACTTC. It is translated as CASSLYAAGGSEQYF.

The chain recombines TRBV11-2 with TRBJ2-6; D possibly corresponds to TRBD1 (5 bases). Germline V gene sequence: CDR1 SGHAT, CDR2 FQNNGV. V gave up 0 bases and J gave up 0 bases, with 12 bases separating them. The CDR3 totals 18 residues. CDR3 loop: CASSLEVRARSGANVLTF. The CDR3 DNA reads TGTGCCAGCAGCTTAGAGGTCAGGGCCCGCTCTGGGGCCAACGTCCTGACTTTC.

The chain uses TRBV30 and TRBJ1-5; 7 bases are shared with TRBD1. Germline V CDR1 and CDR2: GTSNPN, SVGIG (reference sequence). Trimming removed 0 bases from V and 3 bases from J; junction bases left unmatched: 5. The CDR3 has 15 residues. CDR3 nucleotides: TGTGCCTGGAGTGTAGGACAGGCCCTCAATCAGCCCCAGCATTTT. Residues: CAWSVGQALNQPQHF.

The sample holds one count of this clone. The V call is TRBV18, the J call TRBJ1-2, with D uncertain. The V gene lost 1 base and the J gene lost 13 bases, with 16 bases spanning the gap. This CDR3 is built from 13 residues. Germline CDR1 is KGHSH and CDR2 is LQKENI. CDR3 loop: CASSPLGDSACTF. DNA of the CDR3: TGTGCCAGCTCACCACTTGGGGATTCGGCTTGCACCTTC.

V and J are TRBV30 and TRBJ2-7, with TRBD1 matching over 8 bases. From germline, CDR1 is GTSNPN and CDR2 SVGIG (reference sequence). The CDR3 has 17 residues. Trimming cost V 1 base and J 6 bases; bases outside gene matches: 17. The CDR3 sequence: CAWSADLLRTGISEQYF. The CDR3 bases are TGTGCCTGGAGTGCCGACCTTCTTCGGACAGGGATCAGCGAGCAGTACTTC.

The V and J genes are TRBV6-5 and TRBJ1-3, with 7 bases aligning to TRBD1. Germline assignment: CDR1 MNHEY and CDR2 SVGAGI. This CDR3 contains 15 residues. V shed 5 bases, J shed 4 bases, and the junction held 8 bases outside the gene matches. For the CDR3, the DNA is TGTGCCAGCAGTACGGGGGGACAGCGAGGAAACACCATATATTTT. It translates to CASSTGGQRGNTIYF.

The rearrangement joins TRBV11-3 to TRBJ1-3; unclear D gene. The V end lost 6 bases, the J end lost 0 bases, and 6 bases lay between the germline ends. The germline V gene has CDR1 SGHNT and CDR2 YENEEA. The CDR3 spans 13 residues. The chain's CDR3 is CASSTGSGNTIYF. DNA of the CDR3: TGTGCCAGCAGTACGGGCTCTGGAAACACCATATATTTT.

The chain carries TRBV9 and TRBJ2-7; TRBD2 aligns across 8 bases. The CDR3 has 15 amino acids. The germline gives CDR1 SGDLS, CDR2 YYNGEE. The V gene end was trimmed by 4 bases and the J gene end by 2 bases; junction bases not matched to a gene: 8. Here the CDR3 reads CASSPWGAGAYEQYF. The CDR3 DNA follows: TGTGCCAGCAGCCCCTGGGGAGCGGGAGCCTACGAGCAGTACTTC.

CDR3 DNA sequence: TGTGCCAGCAGCTCCTGGACTAGCGGGAACGAGCAGTACTTC. The encoded protein is CASSSWTSGNEQYF. J is TRBJ2-7 and V is TRBV7-1, with 12 nucleotides matching TRBD2. TRBV7-1 carries the ORF label, with uncertain function. The CDR3 is 14 amino acids. The J segment lost 5 bases and the V segment lost 3 bases, leaving 2 bases of the junction unmatched.

The chain couples TRBV5-1 to TRBJ2-5; 11 bases match TRBD2. J was trimmed by 0 bases and V by 2 bases; bases with no gene match: 0. The CDR3 loop spans 15 amino acids. CDR1 is SGHRS and CDR2 is YFSETQ in the germline V gene. The CDR3 nucleotides read TGCGCCAGCAGCTTACTAGCGGGGGACCAAGAGACCCAGTACTTC. Protein: CASSLLAGDQETQYF.

The V call is TRBV6-5, the J call TRBJ2-1; 12 bases are a match to TRBD2. V was pared by 2 bases and J by 7 bases, with 6 bases of the junction left unmatched. Germline CDR1 MNHEY, CDR2 SVGAGI. This CDR3 comprises 16 residues. The CDR3 nucleotides read TGTGCCAGCAGTTACCGCGGACTAGCGGGAAGTAATGAGCAGTTCTTC. Protein: CASSYRGLAGSNEQFF.

This clone was recorded only once. The V call is TRBV7-8, the J call TRBJ2-5; D may be TRBD1 or TRBD2 (5 bases each). Matching the DNA end better, TRBJ2-7 makes the J call doubtful. CDR1 and CDR2 (germline): SGHVS, FQNEAQ. The CDR3 has 14 amino acids. The CDR3 DNA is TGTGCCAGCAGCTACCTGGGGGACTCCTACGAGCAGTACTTC. Translating it yields CASSYLGDSYEQYF.

V gene TRBV9 combines with J gene TRBJ1-4; 8 bases agree with TRBD1. V lost 2 bases, J lost 7 bases, and 7 bases stayed unmatched. The CDR3 has 15 residues. CDR1 is SGDLS, CDR2 YYNGEE, per germline. The DNA of the CDR3 is TGTGCCAGCAGCGTCGCCGGGACAGGCGGTGAAAAACTGTTTTTT. This sequence encodes CASSVAGTGGEKLFF.

The chain employs TRBV29-1 and TRBJ2-3; D possibly corresponds to TRBD2 (6 bases). Germline values: CDR1 SQVTM, CDR2 ANQGSEA. The V gene lost 4 bases and the J gene lost 6 bases, with 20 bases spanning the gap. This CDR3 is 15 amino acids long. The CDR3 bases are TGCAGCGTTGCAGGTTTACCGGGAGTAGTGGATACGCAGTATTTT. Protein sequence: CSVAGLPGVVDTQYF.

The chain recombines TRBV7-2 with TRBJ2-7, with 11 bases that match TRBD2. Trimming cost V 5 bases and J 6 bases; bases outside gene matches: 18. This CDR3 is built from 18 residues. Looked up from germline, CDR1 is SGHTA and CDR2 is FQGNSA. CDR3 sequence reads: CASSVGTSGSLVLIEQYF. The CDR3 DNA reads TGTGCCAGCAGCGTCGGGACTAGCGGATCCCTCGTTCTTATCGAGCAGTACTTC. The variable domain in full, with the rest retrieved from reference TRBV7-2 and TRBJ2-7, is GAGVSQSPSNKVTEKGKDVELRCDPISGHTALYWYRQSLGQGLEFLIYFQGNSAPDKSGLPSDRFSAERTGGSVSTLTIQRTQQEDSAVYLCASSVGTSGSLVLIEQYFGPGTRLTVT.

The genes are TRBV7-9 and TRBJ1-2; TRBD1 agrees at 7 bases. The CDR3 spans 17 residues. Germline lookup yields CDR1 SEHNR and CDR2 FQNEAQ (reference sequence). Germline trimming cut 1 base from V and 4 bases from J; bases unmatched to any gene: 12. CDR3 nucleotides: TGTGCCAGCAGCTTAGACGGGCACAGGGGACCGATCTATGGCTACACCTTC. Its translation is CASSLDGHRGPIYGYTF.